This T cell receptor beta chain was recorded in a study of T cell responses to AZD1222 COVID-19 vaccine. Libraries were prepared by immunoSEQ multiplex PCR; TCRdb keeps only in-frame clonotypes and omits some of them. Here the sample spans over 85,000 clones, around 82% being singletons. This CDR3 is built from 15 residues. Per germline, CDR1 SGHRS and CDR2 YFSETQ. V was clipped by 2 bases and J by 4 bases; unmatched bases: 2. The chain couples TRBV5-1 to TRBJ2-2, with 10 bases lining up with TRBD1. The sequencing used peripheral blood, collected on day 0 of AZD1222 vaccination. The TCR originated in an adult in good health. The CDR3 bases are TGCGCCAGCAGCTTAGGGACAGGGGTCACCGGGGAGCTGTTTTTT. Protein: CASSLGTGVTGELFF. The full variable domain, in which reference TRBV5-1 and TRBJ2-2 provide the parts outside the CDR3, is KAGVTQTPRYLIKTRGQQVTLSCSPISGHRSVSWYQQTPGQGLQFLFEYFSETQRNKGNFPGRFSGRQFSNSRSEMNVSTLELGDSALYLCASSLGTGVTGELFFGEGSRLTVL.